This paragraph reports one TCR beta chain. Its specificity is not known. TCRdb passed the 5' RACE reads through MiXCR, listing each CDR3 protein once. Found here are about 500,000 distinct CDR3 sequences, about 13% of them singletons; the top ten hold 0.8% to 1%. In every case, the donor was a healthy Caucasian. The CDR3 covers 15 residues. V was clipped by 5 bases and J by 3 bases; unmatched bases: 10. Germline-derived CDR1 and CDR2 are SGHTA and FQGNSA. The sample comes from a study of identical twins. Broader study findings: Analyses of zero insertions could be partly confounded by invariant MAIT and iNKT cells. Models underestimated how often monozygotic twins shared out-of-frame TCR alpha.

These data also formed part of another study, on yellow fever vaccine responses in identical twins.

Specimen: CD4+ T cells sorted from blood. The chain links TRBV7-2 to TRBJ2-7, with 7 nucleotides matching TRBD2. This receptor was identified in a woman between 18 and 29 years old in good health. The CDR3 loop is CASSPEGGVLYEQYF. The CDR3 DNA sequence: TGTGCCAGCAGCCCGGAGGGAGGGGTTCTCTACGAGCAGTACTTC. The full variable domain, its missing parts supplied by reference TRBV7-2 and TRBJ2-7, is GAGVSQSPSNKVTEKGKDVELRCDPISGHTALYWYRQSLGQGLEFLIYFQGNSAPDKSGLPSDRFSAERTGGSVSTLTIQRTQQEDSAVYLCASSPEGGVLYEQYFGPGTRLTVT.